The present TCR beta chain was sequenced within a study of tumor-infiltrating lymphocytes in primary liver carcinoma. This clonotype was found once. Its antigen is still unknown. The germline gene is not matched at one end of the junction; a read error may be the cause. RNA and DNA were co-extracted from approximately 20-30 mg of unsorted bulk tissue. Each participant had primary liver carcinoma, and surgical resection was the treatment. No patient had received treatment, and all had chronic HBV infection. cDNA specific to TCR beta was made from about 550 ng of total RNA, with a constant-region primer employed for priming. For TCR beta, libraries were produced by three nested multiplex PCR rounds using slightly modified ARM-PCR. Primers for the first two PCR rounds were TRBV1-TRBV30 forward primers and a C-beta reverse primer (about 11 cycles per round). Using its own MiXCR run on the multiplex PCR reads, TCRdb lists one record per CDR3 protein. The repertoire has about 190,000 distinct CDR3 sequences, about 85% of them found once; the top ten carry less than 20%.

Whole-study findings and limits: Presence in all five tumor regions was observed for only about 7-25% of top clones.

Germline loops: CDR1 WNHNN, CDR2 SYGVQD (reference sequence). The CDR3 sequence is 14 residues long. This chain connects TRBV10-1 to TRBJ2-5, with D possibly matching TRBD2 (6 bases). The material sequenced was tumor tissue from primary liver carcinoma. The sequence derives from a middle-aged man with primary liver carcinoma and hepatitis B virus infection. CDR3 bases: TGTGCCAGCAGTGAGACGCGGGACCAAAAGACCCAGTACTTC. Translated, it gives CASSETRDQKTQYF.